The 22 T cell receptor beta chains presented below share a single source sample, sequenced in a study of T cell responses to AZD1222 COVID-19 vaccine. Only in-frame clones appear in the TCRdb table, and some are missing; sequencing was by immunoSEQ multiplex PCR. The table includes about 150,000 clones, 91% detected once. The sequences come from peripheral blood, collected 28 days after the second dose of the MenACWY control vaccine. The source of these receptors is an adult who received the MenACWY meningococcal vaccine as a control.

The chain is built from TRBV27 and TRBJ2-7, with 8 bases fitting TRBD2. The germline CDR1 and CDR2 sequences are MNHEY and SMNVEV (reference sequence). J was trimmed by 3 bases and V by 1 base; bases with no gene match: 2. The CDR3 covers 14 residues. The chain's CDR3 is CASSLFAGGYEQYF. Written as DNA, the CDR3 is TGTGCCAGCAGTTTATTTGCGGGAGGCTACGAGCAGTACTTC.

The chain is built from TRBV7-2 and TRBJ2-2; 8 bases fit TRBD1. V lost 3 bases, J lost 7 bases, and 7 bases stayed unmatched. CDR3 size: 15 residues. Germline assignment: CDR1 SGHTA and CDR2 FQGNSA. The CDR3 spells CASSFGQGVGGELFF. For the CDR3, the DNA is TGTGCCAGCAGCTTTGGACAGGGTGTAGGCGGGGAGCTGTTTTTT.

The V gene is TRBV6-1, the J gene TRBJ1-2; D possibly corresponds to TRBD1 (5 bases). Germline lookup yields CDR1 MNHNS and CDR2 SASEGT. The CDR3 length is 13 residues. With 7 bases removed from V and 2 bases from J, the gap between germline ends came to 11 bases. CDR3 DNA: TGTGCCAGCACGGGGGTCCGGAACTATGGCTACACCTTC. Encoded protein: CASTGVRNYGYTF.

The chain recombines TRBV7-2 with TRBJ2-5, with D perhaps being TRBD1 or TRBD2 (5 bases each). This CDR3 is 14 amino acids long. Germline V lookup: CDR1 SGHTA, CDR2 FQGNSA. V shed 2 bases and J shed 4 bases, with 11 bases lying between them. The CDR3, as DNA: TGTGCCAGCAGCTTACAACGGGGCCCAGAGACCCAGTACTTC. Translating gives CASSLQRGPETQYF.

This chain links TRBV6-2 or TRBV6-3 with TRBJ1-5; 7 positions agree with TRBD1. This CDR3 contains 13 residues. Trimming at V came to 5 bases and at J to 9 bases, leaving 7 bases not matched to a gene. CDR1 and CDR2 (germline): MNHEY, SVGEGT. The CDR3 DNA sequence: TGTGCCAGCAGTCGACAGGGATCGGGGCCCCAGCATTTT. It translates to CASSRQGSGPQHF.

In nucleotides, the CDR3 is TGCAGTGCTAGTTCTCAACAGGGTTCCGGCGGCCTTAGCTCCTACAATGAGCAGTTCTTC. Translation: CSASSQQGSGGLSSYNEQFF. The chain recombines TRBV20-1 with TRBJ2-1; possibly TRBD1 for D (6 bases). The CDR3 totals 20 residues. With 3 bases removed from V and 0 bases from J, the gap between germline ends came to 27 bases. Germline CDR1 reads DFQATT; CDR2 reads SNEGSKA (reference sequence).

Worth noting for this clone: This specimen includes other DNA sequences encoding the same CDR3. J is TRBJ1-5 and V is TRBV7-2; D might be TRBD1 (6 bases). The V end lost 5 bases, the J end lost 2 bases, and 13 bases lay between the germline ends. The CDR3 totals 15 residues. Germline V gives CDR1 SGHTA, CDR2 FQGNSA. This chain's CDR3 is CASSLGAGGNQPQHF. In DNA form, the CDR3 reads TGTGCCAGCAGCCTGGGGGCAGGGGGCAATCAGCCCCAGCATTTT.

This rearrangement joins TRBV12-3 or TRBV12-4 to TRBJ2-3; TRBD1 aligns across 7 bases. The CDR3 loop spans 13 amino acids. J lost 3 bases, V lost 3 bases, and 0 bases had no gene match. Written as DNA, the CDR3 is TGTGCCAGCAGTTTGGGACAGACAGATACGCAGTATTTT. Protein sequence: CASSLGQTDTQYF.

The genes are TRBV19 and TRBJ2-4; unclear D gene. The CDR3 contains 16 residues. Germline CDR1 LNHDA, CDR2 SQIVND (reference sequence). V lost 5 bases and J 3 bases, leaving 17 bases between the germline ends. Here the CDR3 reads CASSLRSSYRKNIQYF. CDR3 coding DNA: TGTGCCAGTAGTCTCCGCTCCAGTTACCGCAAAAACATTCAGTACTTC. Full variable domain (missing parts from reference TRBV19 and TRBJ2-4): DGGITQSPKYLFRKEGQNVTLSCEQNLNHDAMYWYRQDPGQGLRLIYYSQIVNDFQKGDIAEGYSVSREKKESFPLTVTSAQKNPTAFYLCASSLRSSYRKNIQYFGAGTRLSVL.

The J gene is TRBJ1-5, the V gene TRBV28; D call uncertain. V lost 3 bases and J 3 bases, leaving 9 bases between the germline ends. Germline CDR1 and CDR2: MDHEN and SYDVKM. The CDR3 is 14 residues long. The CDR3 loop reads CASSLPGNNQPQHF. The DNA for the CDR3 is TGTGCCAGCAGTTTGCCCGGGAACAATCAGCCCCAGCATTTT.

The DNA of the CDR3 is TGTGCCAGCAGCAAGGGCGGCAATCAGCCCCAGCATTTT. Its translation: CASSKGGNQPQHF. V usage is TRBV6-2 or TRBV6-3 and J usage is TRBJ1-5; D gene uncertain. Germline loops: CDR1 MNHEY, CDR2 SVGEGT. Deletions cut 6 bases from V and 2 bases from J, with 8 bases between. The CDR3 extends over 13 amino acids.

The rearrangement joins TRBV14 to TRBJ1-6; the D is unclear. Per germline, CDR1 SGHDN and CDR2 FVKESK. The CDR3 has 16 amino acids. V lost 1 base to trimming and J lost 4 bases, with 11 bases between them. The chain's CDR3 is CASSQGGGSYNSPLHF. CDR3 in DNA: TGTGCCAGCAGCCAAGGGGGTGGGAGTTATAATTCACCCCTCCACTTT.

For the CDR3, the DNA is TGTGCCAGCAGCTTAGATGCAGGGGACGAGCAGTACTTC. Translation: CASSLDAGDEQYF. The genes are TRBV7-9 and TRBJ2-7, with D possibly being TRBD1 (6 bases). The CDR3 runs to 13 residues. CDR1 is SEHNR, CDR2 FQNEAQ, per germline (reference sequence). The ends were cut back, 1 base at V and 5 bases at J, with 9 bases in the middle.

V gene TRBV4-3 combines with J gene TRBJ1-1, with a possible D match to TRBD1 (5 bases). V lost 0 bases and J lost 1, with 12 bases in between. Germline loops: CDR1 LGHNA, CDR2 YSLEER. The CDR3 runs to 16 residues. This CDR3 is CASSQDLLGRNTEAFF. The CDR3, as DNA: TGCGCCAGCAGCCAAGATCTATTGGGGCGGAACACTGAAGCTTTCTTT.

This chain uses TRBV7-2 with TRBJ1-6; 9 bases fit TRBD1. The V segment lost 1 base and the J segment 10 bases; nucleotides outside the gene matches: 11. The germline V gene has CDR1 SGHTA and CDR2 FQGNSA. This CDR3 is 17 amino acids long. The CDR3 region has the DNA TGTGCCAGCAGCTTAGGTGGTTGGGACAGGGTTGGATCACCCCTCCACTTT. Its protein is CASSLGGWDRVGSPLHF.

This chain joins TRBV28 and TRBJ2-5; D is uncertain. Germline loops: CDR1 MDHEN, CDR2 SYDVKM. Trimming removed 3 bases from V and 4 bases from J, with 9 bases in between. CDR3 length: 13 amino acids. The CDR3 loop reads CASSFQVSETQYF. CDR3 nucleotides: TGTGCCAGCAGTTTTCAGGTCTCAGAGACCCAGTACTTC. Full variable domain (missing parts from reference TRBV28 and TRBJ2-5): DVKVTQSSRYLVKRTGEKVFLECVQDMDHENMFWYRQDPGLGLRLIYFSYDVKMKEKGDIPEGYSVSREKKERFSLILESASTNQTSMYLCASSFQVSETQYFGPGTRLLVL.

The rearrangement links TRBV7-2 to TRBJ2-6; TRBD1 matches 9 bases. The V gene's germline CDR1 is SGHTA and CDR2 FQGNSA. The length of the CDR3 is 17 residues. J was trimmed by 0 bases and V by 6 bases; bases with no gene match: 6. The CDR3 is CASRLGQGDSGANVLTF. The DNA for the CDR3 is TGTGCCAGCAGGCTGGGACAGGGTGACTCTGGGGCCAACGTCCTGACTTTC.

The CDR3, as DNA: TGTGCCACCAGTGATTTTCACGAGCAGTACTTC. This sequence encodes CATSDFHEQYF. The gene calls are TRBV24-1 and TRBJ2-7, with D uncertain. The CDR3 extends over 11 amino acids. V was clipped by 1 base and J by 5 bases, with 2 bases between them. Germline CDR1 and CDR2: KGHDR and SFDVKD.

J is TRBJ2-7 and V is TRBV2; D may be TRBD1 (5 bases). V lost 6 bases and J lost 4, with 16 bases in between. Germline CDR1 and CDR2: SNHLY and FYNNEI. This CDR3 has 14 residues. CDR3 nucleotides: TGTGCCAGCAGGGCTCAGGGCGCCAGTTACGAGCAGTACTTC. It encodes CASRAQGASYEQYF.

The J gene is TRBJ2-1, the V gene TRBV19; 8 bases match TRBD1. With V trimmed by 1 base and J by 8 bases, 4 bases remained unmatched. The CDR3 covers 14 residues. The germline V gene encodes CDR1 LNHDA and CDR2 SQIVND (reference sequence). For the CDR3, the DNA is TGTGCCAGTAGTATAGGCGGACAGGGTGATGAGCAGTTCTTC. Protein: CASSIGGQGDEQFF.

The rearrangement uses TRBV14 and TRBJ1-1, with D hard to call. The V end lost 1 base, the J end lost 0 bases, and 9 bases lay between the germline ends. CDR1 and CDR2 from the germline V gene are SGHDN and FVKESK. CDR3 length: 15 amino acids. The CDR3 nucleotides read TGTGCCAGCAGCCAAGGGACTTCCATGAACACTGAAGCTTTCTTT. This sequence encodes CASSQGTSMNTEAFF.

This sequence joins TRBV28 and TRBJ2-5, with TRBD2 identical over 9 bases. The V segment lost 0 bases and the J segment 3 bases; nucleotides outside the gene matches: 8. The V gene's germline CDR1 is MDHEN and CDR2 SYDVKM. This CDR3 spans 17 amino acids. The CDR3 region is CASSLWPASGVEETQYF. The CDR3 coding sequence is TGTGCCAGCAGTTTATGGCCAGCTAGCGGGGTTGAAGAGACCCAGTACTTC.